This T cell receptor (beta chain) was documented in a study of T cells expressing NK-cell markers. On the study more broadly: Repertoires of TCR beta were obtained from T cells sorted as CD3+CD56+NKG2C+, CD3+CD56+NKG2C- and CD3+CD56-NKG2C+.

Making the TCR beta cDNA relied on 5'RACE template switching with UMIs. TCRdb re-analyzed the 5' RACE reads; it lists each CDR3 protein once, without DNA. This sample contains about 180,000 distinct CDR3 sequences. The CDR3 is 15 amino acids. Germline V CDR1 and CDR2: MRHNA, SNTAGT. Sequenced input: blood T cells: a sorted CD56 or NKG2C T cell subset, CD4+ or CD8+ T cells, or bulk PBMC T cells (not recorded which). This rearrangement joins TRBV6-4 to TRBJ1-6; the TCRdb D gene call, TRBD1, has no DNA to confirm it. This TCR was sampled from a man aged 18-69 years in good health. CDR3 protein: CASREGDGDSSPLHF.